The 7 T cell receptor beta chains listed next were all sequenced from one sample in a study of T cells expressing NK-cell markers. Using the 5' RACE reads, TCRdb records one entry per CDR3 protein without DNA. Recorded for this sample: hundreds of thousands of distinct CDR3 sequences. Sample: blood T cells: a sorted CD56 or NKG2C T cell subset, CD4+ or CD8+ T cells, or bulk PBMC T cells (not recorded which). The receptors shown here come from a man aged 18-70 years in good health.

The CDR3 region is CASSVGQGADKTQYF. V gene TRBV6-5 combines with J gene TRBJ2-5; there is no DNA to check the TCRdb D call of TRBD1. The CDR3 contains 15 residues. Per germline, CDR1 MNHEY and CDR2 SVGAGI.

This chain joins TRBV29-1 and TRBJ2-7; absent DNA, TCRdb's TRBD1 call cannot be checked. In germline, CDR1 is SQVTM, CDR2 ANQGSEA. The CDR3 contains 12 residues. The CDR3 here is CSTRTDSYEQYF.

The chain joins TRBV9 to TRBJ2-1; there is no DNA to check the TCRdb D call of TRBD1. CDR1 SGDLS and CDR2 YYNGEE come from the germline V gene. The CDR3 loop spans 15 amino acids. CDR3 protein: CASSQLTGENNEQFF.

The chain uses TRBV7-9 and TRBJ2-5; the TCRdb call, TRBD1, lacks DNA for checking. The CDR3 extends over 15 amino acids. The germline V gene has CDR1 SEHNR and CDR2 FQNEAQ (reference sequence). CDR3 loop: CASSRVGTAKETQYF.

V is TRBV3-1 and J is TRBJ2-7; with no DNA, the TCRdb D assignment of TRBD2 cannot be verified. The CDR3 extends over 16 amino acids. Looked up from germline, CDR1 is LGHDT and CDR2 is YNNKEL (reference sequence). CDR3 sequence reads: CASSRSGGTSSYEQYF.

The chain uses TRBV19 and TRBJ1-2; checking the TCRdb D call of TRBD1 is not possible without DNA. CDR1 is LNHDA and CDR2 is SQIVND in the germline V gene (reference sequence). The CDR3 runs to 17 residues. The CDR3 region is CASNPGDGTFRNYGYTF.

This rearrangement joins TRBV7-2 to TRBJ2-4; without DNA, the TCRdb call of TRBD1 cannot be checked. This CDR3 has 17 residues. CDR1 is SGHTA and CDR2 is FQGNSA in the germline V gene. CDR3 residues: CASSLVVGRIPKNIQYF.